What follows are 5 T cell receptor beta chains derived from one specimen sequenced in a study of graft-versus-host responses after intestinal transplantation. Their antigens are not known. Sequencing was performed with immunoSEQ multiplex PCR; in TCRdb, only in-frame clones are kept and a portion is missing. The table records over 70,000 clones, under 85% of them present only once. Sequencing used unstimulated CD8+ T cells sorted from spleen or lymph node cells, obtained before intestinal transplant. These receptors originate from a human donor who received an intestinal transplant.

CDR3 sequence: CASRQVMKQYF. CDR3 bases: TGTGCCAGCAGACAGGTTATGAAGCAGTACTTC. This sequence joins TRBV2 and TRBJ2-7, with D maybe TRBD1 (5 bases). This CDR3 spans 11 amino acids. The V gene's germline CDR1 is SNHLY and CDR2 FYNNEI. The V end lost 6 bases, the J end lost 8 bases, and 11 bases lay between the germline ends.

The genes are TRBV6-6 and TRBJ1-1; D might be TRBD1 (6 bases). The V gene's germline CDR1 is MNHNY and CDR2 SVGAGI (reference sequence). The V end lost 0 bases, the J end lost 1 base, and 9 bases lay between the germline ends. This CDR3 is 15 amino acids long. The DNA for the CDR3 is TGTGCCAGCAGTTACTCTTGGACAGCGAACACTGAAGCTTTCTTT. Translated, it gives CASSYSWTANTEAFF.

The chain uses TRBV2 and TRBJ1-2; TRBD1 matches at 9 bases. CDR1 and CDR2 from the germline V gene are SNHLY and FYNNEI. The CDR3 contains 14 residues. Trimming at V came to 10 bases and at J to 4 bases, leaving 10 bases not matched to a gene. This CDR3 reads CATRRTGAPYGYTF. In DNA, the CDR3 is TGTGCCACTCGGCGGACAGGGGCCCCCTATGGCTACACCTTC.

The chain recombines TRBV6-6 with TRBJ1-1; weak D call: TRBD1 (6 bases). This CDR3 contains 15 residues. The germline CDR1 and CDR2 sequences are MNHNY and SVGAGI (reference sequence). Trimming left V 5 bases short and J 2 bases short, with 15 bases between. CDR3 nucleotide sequence: TGTGCCAGCAGTCGAGCGCCACAGGGCAACACTGAAGCTTTCTTT. Its protein is CASSRAPQGNTEAFF.

The rearrangement links TRBV9 to TRBJ2-3; 8 bases line up with TRBD1. The CDR3 consists of 18 residues. V gave up 4 bases and J gave up 4 bases; unmatched junction bases: 17. CDR1 is SGDLS, CDR2 YYNGEE, per germline. The CDR3: CASSPKTRTGWNADTQYF. For the CDR3, the DNA is TGTGCCAGCAGCCCCAAAACTCGGACAGGGTGGAACGCAGATACGCAGTATTTT.